The 20 T cell receptor beta chains presented below share a single source sample, sequenced in a study of blood T cell repertoires in COVID-19 (dated by TCRdb to the early 2020s). The library was made by the immunoSEQ multiplex PCR assay. What TCRdb holds here is the immuneACCESS table cut down to in-frame rearrangements. Part of the clones is not present; checked against another copy, under half of the missing clones reflect an unresolved V gene, and the others are unexplained. Present in this sample are around 100,000 clones, 85% of which were seen just once. The top ten clones comprise roughly 13% of the sample. Source material: peripheral blood. These receptors were taken from a human donor in a cohort sampled during active COVID-19.

The sample holds one count of this clone. V gene TRBV7-2 combines with J gene TRBJ1-2; D might be TRBD1 (5 bases). V was cut by 5 bases and J by 5 bases, with 30 bases left in between. Germline values: CDR1 SGHTA, CDR2 FQGNSA. The CDR3 contains 19 residues. CDR3 residues: CASSGQGGSPGGLGYGYTF. The CDR3 DNA follows: TGTGCCAGCAGCGGACAAGGAGGGTCCCCCGGTGGGCTGGGGTATGGCTACACCTTC.

This clone was seen once. The rearrangement joins TRBV4-1 to TRBJ2-7, with D maybe TRBD1 (5 bases). V lost 0 bases, J lost 3 bases, and 9 bases lay in between. Germline V lookup: CDR1 MGHRA, CDR2 YSYEKL. The CDR3 covers 14 residues. CDR3 sequence reads: CASSQERDSYEQYF. CDR3 nucleotide sequence: TGCGCCAGCAGCCAAGAGCGTGACAGCTACGAGCAGTACTTC.

Written as DNA, the CDR3 is TGTGCCAGCAAGTACAGGGGTTGGGCTGAAGCTTTCTTT. Encoded protein: CASKYRGWAEAFF. This rearrangement joins TRBV12-3 or TRBV12-4 to TRBJ1-1; 7 bases map to TRBD1. Trimming cost V 7 bases and J 6 bases; bases outside gene matches: 8. There are 13 residues in the CDR3.

The rearrangement uses TRBV6-5 and TRBJ2-3, with D maybe TRBD2 (6 bases). The V gene's germline CDR1 is MNHEY and CDR2 SVGAGI. The CDR3 has 14 residues. V shed 6 bases and J shed 1 base, with 11 bases lying between them. CDR3 nucleotide sequence: TGTGCCAGCAGAGGGGAGGTTCGCACAGATACGCAGTATTTT. Its translation is CASRGEVRTDTQYF.

The V call is TRBV5-4, the J call TRBJ2-1, with 8 nucleotides matching TRBD2. Germline values: CDR1 SGHNT, CDR2 YYREEE (reference sequence). This CDR3 has 14 amino acids. After removal of 4 bases from V and 7 bases from J, the junction contained 7 bases not matched to a gene. This CDR3 is CASSVSGTKNEQFF. Written as DNA, the CDR3 is TGTGCCAGCAGCGTTAGCGGGACGAAGAATGAGCAGTTCTTC.

The chain employs TRBV3-1 (or the pseudogene TRBV3-2) and TRBJ2-5, with 11 bases identical to TRBD2. The CDR3 is 15 amino acids. The trim removed 1 base at V and 3 bases at J, leaving 1 base unmatched. Germline V gives CDR1 LGHDT, CDR2 YNNKEL (reference sequence). CDR3 in DNA: TGTGCCAGCAGCCAAGCTAGCGGGGGGAAAGAGACCCAGTACTTC. Its translation is CASSQASGGKETQYF.

The chain is built from TRBV12-3 or TRBV12-4 and TRBJ2-1, with D maybe TRBD2 (5 bases). Trimming took off 2 bases at V and 8 bases at J, with 10 bases between the two ends. The CDR3 contains 13 residues. The CDR3: CASSLSSVHEQFF. DNA for the CDR3: TGTGCCAGCAGTTTAAGTAGCGTACATGAGCAGTTCTTC.

This clone was seen just once. The chain employs TRBV6-6 and TRBJ2-7; TRBD2 aligns across 7 bases. CDR1 MNHNY and CDR2 SVGAGI come from the germline V gene (reference sequence). CDR3 length: 15 amino acids. The ends lost 0 bases at V and 1 base at J; junction bases unmatched: 3. This CDR3 reads CASSYSASGSYEQYF. The DNA of the CDR3 is TGTGCCAGCAGTTACTCTGCTAGCGGATCCTACGAGCAGTACTTC.

The J gene is TRBJ1-6, the V gene TRBV9; 9 bases match TRBD1. The V gene end was trimmed by 3 bases and the J gene end by 7 bases; junction bases not matched to a gene: 5. CDR3 size: 15 residues. Germline values: CDR1 SGDLS, CDR2 YYNGEE. The CDR3: CASSAQGAQNSPLHF. In DNA form, the CDR3 reads TGTGCCAGCAGCGCACAGGGGGCTCAGAATTCACCCCTCCACTTT. The full variable domain, with the rest looked up from reference TRBV9 and TRBJ1-6, is DSGVTQTPKHLITATGQRVTLRCSPRSGDLSVYWYQQSLDQGLQFLIQYYNGEERAKGNILERFSAQQFPDLHSELNLSSLELGDSALYFCASSAQGAQNSPLHFGNGTRLTVT.

V and J are TRBV6-2 or TRBV6-3 and TRBJ1-1, with a weak D call TRBD1 (5 bases). Germline CDR1 reads MNHEY; CDR2 reads SVGEGT. V dropped 2 bases and J dropped 6 bases, with 10 bases sitting between them. The CDR3 consists of 13 residues. The CDR3: CASSYRWGPEAFF. The CDR3 region has the DNA TGTGCCAGCAGTTACAGGTGGGGCCCTGAAGCTTTCTTT.

This chain links TRBV5-1 with TRBJ2-7, with TRBD1 identical over 9 bases. Germline V gene sequence: CDR1 SGHRS, CDR2 YFSETQ. Germline trimming cut 3 bases from V and 3 bases from J; bases unmatched to any gene: 7. The CDR3 totals 15 residues. CDR3 amino acids: CASSWRGQGGYEQYF. In DNA, the CDR3 is TGCGCCAGCAGCTGGAGGGGACAGGGTGGCTACGAGCAGTACTTC.

The rearrangement uses TRBV7-9 and TRBJ2-3; a possible D gene is TRBD2 (6 bases). The V and J ends lost 8 bases and 0 bases respectively, with 21 bases between them. The CDR3 spans 17 residues. Germline V gene sequence: CDR1 SEHNR, CDR2 FQNEAQ (reference sequence). CDR3 amino acids: CASSPSGSGSSTDTQYF. DNA of the CDR3: TGTGCCAGCTCTCCCAGTGGTAGCGGATCTAGCACAGATACGCAGTATTTT.

The sample holds a few counts of this clone. The chain carries TRBV24-1 and TRBJ2-2; 9 positions agree with TRBD2. Trimming cost V 7 bases and J 1 base; bases outside gene matches: 3. CDR1 is KGHDR and CDR2 is SFDVKD in the germline V gene. CDR3 size: 15 residues. CDR3 nucleotide sequence: TGTGCCACCAGCTCAGCGGGGGGGAACACCGGGGAGCTGTTTTTT. Its translation is CATSSAGGNTGELFF.

The chain has TRBV5-1 and TRBJ2-3; tentative D call: TRBD1 (6 bases). The V end was cut by 0 bases, the J end by 2 bases, with 13 bases between. The CDR3 contains 16 residues. CDR1 is SGHRS, CDR2 YFSETQ, per germline. Written as DNA, the CDR3 is TGCGCCAGCAGCTTGGGGGCAGGGGTCGCCACAGATACGCAGTATTTT. Protein product: CASSLGAGVATDTQYF. Full variable domain (missing parts from reference TRBV5-1 and TRBJ2-3): KAGVTQTPRYLIKTRGQQVTLSCSPISGHRSVSWYQQTPGQGLQFLFEYFSETQRNKGNFPGRFSGRQFSNSRSEMNVSTLELGDSALYLCASSLGAGVATDTQYFGPGTRLTVL.

In its sample, this clone was seen a few times. The CDR3: CASSVDPGRGRRGEQFF. The CDR3 DNA is TGTGCCAGCAGCGTAGACCCCGGGCGGGGGCGCCGCGGGGAGCAGTTCTTC. The V call is TRBV9, the J call TRBJ2-1; the D gene is possibly TRBD2 (7 bases). CDR1 is SGDLS and CDR2 is YYNGEE in the germline V gene. Trimming shortened V by 0 bases and J by 10 bases, and 23 bases separated the two germline ends. The CDR3 contains 17 residues.

The J gene is TRBJ2-4, the V gene TRBV5-4; perhaps TRBD2 as D (6 bases). The V and J ends lost 0 bases and 6 bases respectively, with 10 bases between them. The CDR3 extends over 14 amino acids. The V gene's germline CDR1 is SGHNT and CDR2 YYREEE (reference sequence). CDR3 in amino acids: CASSLGGAGNIQYF. CDR3 sequence (DNA): TGTGCCAGCAGCTTGGGCGGGGCGGGAAACATTCAGTACTTC.

The J gene is TRBJ2-1, the V gene TRBV7-2, with 7 bases identical to TRBD2. CDR1 is SGHTA, CDR2 FQGNSA, per germline. V was clipped by 1 base and J by 4 bases; unmatched bases: 7. CDR3 size: 16 residues. CDR3 in amino acids: CASSLVGGRAYNEQFF. The CDR3 DNA is TGTGCCAGCAGCTTAGTGGGGGGGAGGGCATACAATGAGCAGTTCTTC.

V is TRBV7-9 and J is TRBJ1-2; TRBD1 aligns across 9 bases. Germline V gene data show CDR1 as SEHNR and CDR2 as FQNEAQ (reference sequence). The J segment lost 7 bases and the V segment lost 1 base, leaving 4 bases of the junction unmatched. The length of the CDR3 is 14 residues. As DNA, the CDR3 is TGTGCCAGCAGCTTAGACAGGGGGCTCAGTGGCTACACCTTC. Translated, it gives CASSLDRGLSGYTF.

The chain has TRBV20-1 and TRBJ2-1; 10 nucleotides align to TRBD2. J lost 7 bases, V lost 3 bases, and 9 bases had no gene match. The CDR3 runs to 15 residues. CDR1 and CDR2 (germline): DFQATT, SNEGSKA (reference sequence). CDR3 in DNA: TGCAGTGCTAGTCGGGGGACTAGCGACGTGAATGAGCAGTTCTTC. This translates into CSASRGTSDVNEQFF.

The genes are TRBV15 and TRBJ1-4, with D unclear. Germline CDR1 LNHNV, CDR2 YYDKDF (reference sequence). This CDR3 has 13 residues. The V end lost 1 base, the J end lost 8 bases, and 8 bases lay between the germline ends. As DNA, the CDR3 is TGTGCCACCAGCAGAGGGGCAGCCGAAAAACTGTTTTTT. Residues: CATSRGAAEKLFF.